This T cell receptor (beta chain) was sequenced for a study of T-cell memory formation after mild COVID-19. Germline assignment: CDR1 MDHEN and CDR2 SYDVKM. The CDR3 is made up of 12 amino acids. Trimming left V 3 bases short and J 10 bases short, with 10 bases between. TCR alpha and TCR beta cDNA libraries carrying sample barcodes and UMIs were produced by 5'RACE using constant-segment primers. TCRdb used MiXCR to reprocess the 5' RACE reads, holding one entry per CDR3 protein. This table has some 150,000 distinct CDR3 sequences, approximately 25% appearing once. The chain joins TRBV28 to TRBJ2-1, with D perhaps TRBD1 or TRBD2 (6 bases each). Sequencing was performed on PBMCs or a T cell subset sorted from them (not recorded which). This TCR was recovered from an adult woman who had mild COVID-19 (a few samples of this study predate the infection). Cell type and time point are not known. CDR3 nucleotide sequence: TGTGCCAGCAGTTTCGGGGGCAGGGAGCAGTTCTTC. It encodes CASSFGGREQFF.